The sequence of this T cell receptor beta chain was determined in a study of T cells in Graves' hyperthyroidism and ophthalmopathy. At the level of the study: Before treatment of any kind, peripheral blood was taken at initial diagnosis.

The CDR3 regions of TCR beta were amplified from RNA transcripts. HTBI primers drove first-round RT-PCR of the TCR CDR3. Via MiXCR, TCRdb re-called the multiplex PCR reads, giving one row per CDR3 protein. Of about 560,000 distinct CDR3 sequences listed, less than 20% are singletons. CDR1 MDHEN and CDR2 SYDVKM come from the germline V gene. The V and J ends lost 2 bases and 1 base, in that order; junction bases with no gene match: 3. This CDR3 is 15 amino acids long. The table lists this clonotype with many counts. The V gene is TRBV28, the J gene TRBJ2-5, with TRBD2 matching over 8 bases. The sequencing sample was made of blood. This TCR came from a woman aged 25 to 39 with Graves' hyperthyroidism. The CDR3 here is CASSLLLAGQETQYF. The CDR3 region has the DNA TGTGCCAGCAGTTTACTCCTAGCGGGCCAAGAGACCCAGTACTTC.